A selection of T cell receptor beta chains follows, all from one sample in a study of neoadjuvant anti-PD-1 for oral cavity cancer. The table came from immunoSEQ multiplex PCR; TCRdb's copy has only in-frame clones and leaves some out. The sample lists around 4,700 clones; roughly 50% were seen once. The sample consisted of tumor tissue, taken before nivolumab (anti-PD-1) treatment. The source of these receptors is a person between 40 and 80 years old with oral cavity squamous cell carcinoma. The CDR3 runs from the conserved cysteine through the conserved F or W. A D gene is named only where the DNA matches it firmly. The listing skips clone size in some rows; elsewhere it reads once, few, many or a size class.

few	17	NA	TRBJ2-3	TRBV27	CASSSYDAGSSTDTQYF	TGTGCCAGCAGTTCCTATGACGCGGGGTCTAGCACAGATACGCAGTATTTT
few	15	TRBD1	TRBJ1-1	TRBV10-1	CASSPGQGSYTEAFF	TGCGCCAGCAGTCCGGGACAGGGCTCGTACACTGAAGCTTTCTTT
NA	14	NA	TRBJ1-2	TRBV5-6	CASSQDSVYYGYTF	TGTGCCAGCAGCCAGGACAGTGTCTACTATGGCTACACCTTC
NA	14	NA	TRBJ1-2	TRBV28	CASSRPQAGGGYTF	TGTGCCAGCAGTCGGCCGCAGGCTGGGGGTGGCTACACCTTC
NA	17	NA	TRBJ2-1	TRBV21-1	CASSRRDRAGRYNEQFF	TGTGCCAGCAGCCGTAGGGATAGAGCCGGGAGATACAATGAGCAGTTCTTC
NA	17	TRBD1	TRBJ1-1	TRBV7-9	CASSLGTGGVMITEAFF	TGTGCCAGCAGCCTGGGGACAGGGGGCGTTATGATTACTGAAGCTTTCTTT
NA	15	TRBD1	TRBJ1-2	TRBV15	CATSRGGGGQGGYTF	TGTGCCACCAGCAGAGGGGGGGGCGGACAGGGTGGCTACACCTTC
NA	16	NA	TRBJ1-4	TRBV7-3	CASSFFHRVRKEKLFF	TGTGCCAGCAGCTTTTTCCACAGGGTTAGAAAAGAAAAACTGTTTTTT
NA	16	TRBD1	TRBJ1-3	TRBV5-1	CASSLGTDLRRDTIYF	TGCGCCAGCAGCCTAGGGACAGATTTAAGACGGGACACCATATATTTT
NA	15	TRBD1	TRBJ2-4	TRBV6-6	CASSYLTGNKNIQYF	TGTGCCAGCAGTTACTTGACAGGGAATAAAAACATTCAGTACTTC
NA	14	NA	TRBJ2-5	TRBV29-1	CSVDEGGIQETQYF	TGCAGCGTTGACGAAGGGGGGATACAAGAGACCCAGTACTTC
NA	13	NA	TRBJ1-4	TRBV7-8	CASSLTLFEKLFF	TGTGCCAGCAGCCTAACACTTTTTGAAAAACTGTTTTTT
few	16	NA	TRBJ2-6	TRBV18	CASSPPSRAGANVLTF	TGTGCCAGCTCACCACCTTCCAGGGCTGGGGCCAACGTCCTGACTTTC
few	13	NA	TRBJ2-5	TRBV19	CASSSGVQETQYF	TGTGCCAGTAGTTCCGGGGTCCAAGAGACCCAGTACTTC
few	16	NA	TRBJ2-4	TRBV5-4	CASSLAPDLGKNIQYF	TGTGCCAGCAGCTTGGCCCCCGATTTAGGCAAAAACATTCAGTACTTC
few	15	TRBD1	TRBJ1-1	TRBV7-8	CASSRDRGLRTEAFF	TGTGCCAGCAGCAGGGACAGGGGGCTTAGGACTGAAGCTTTCTTT
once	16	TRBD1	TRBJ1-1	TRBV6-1	CASSEKIGGGVNEAFF	TGTGCCAGCAGTGAAAAAATCGGAGGGGGCGTCAATGAAGCTTTCTTT
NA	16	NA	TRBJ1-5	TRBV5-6	CASIRGGPGSNQPQHF	TGTGCCAGCATCCGCGGGGGCCCGGGTAGCAATCAGCCCCAGCATTTT
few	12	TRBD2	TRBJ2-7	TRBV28	CASSLGGYEQYF	TGTGCCAGCAGTTTGGGGGGGTACGAGCAGTACTTC
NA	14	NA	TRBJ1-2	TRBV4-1	CASSPVGVNYGYTF	TGCGCCAGCAGCCCGGTCGGGGTAAACTATGGCTACACCTTC
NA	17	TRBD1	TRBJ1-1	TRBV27	CASSLSGQGSGNTEAFF	TGTGCCAGCAGTTTATCGGGACAGGGCTCGGGAAACACTGAAGCTTTCTTT
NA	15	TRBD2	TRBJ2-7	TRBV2	CASARGSGISYEQYF	TGTGCCAGCGCCAGGGGTAGCGGGATATCCTACGAGCAGTACTTC
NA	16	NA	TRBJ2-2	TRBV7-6	CASSWGRLGVTGELFF	TGTGCCAGCAGCTGGGGACGACTGGGGGTCACCGGGGAGCTGTTTTTT
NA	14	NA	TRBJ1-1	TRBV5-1	CASSLGEGNTEAFF	TGCGCCAGCAGCTTGGGGGAAGGGAACACTGAAGCTTTCTTT
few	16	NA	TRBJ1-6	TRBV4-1	CASSQAKLGLNSPLHF	TGCGCCAGCAGCCAAGCCAAGTTGGGGCTTAATTCACCCCTCCACTTT
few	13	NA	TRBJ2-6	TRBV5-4	CASSSPSGQPAAF	TGTGCCAGCAGCTCACCCTCGGGACAACCGGCGGCTTTC
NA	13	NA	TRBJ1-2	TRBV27	CASSRGRYYGYTF	TGTGCCAGCAGCCGGGGACGGTACTATGGCTACACCTTC
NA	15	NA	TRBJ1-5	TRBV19	CASRAVLGGGQPQHF	TGTGCCAGTAGAGCGGTTTTGGGGGGAGGTCAGCCCCAGCATTTT
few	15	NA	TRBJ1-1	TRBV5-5	CASSFHSGPNTEAFF	TGTGCCAGCAGCTTTCACTCGGGACCAAACACTGAAGCTTTCTTT
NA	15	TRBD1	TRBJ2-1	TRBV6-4	CASSDSTGGPNEQFF	TGTGCCAGCAGTGACTCGACAGGGGGGCCCAATGAGCAGTTCTTC
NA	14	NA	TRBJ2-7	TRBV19	CASSNSQASYEQYF	TGTGCCAGTAGTAACTCCCAGGCCTCCTACGAGCAGTACTTC
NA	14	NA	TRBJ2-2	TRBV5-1	CASSSGQRAGELFF	TGCGCCAGCAGCTCGGGACAAAGGGCCGGGGAGCTGTTTTTT
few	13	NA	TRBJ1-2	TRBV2	CASSEGRNYGYTF	TGTGCCAGCAGTGAGGGCAGAAACTATGGCTACACCTTC
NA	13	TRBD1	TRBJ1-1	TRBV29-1	CSVATGGGTEAFF	TGCAGCGTTGCCACAGGGGGGGGCACTGAAGCTTTCTTT
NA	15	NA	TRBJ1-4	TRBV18	CASSPRLVENEKLFF	TGTGCCAGCTCACCACGTCTCGTAGAAAATGAAAAACTGTTTTTT
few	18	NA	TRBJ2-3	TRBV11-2	CASSLGAEWGSSTDTQYF	TGTGCCAGCAGCTTAGGGGCTGAGTGGGGCTCTAGCACAGATACGCAGTATTTT
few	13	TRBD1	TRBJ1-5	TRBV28	CASSTTGGGPQHF	TGTGCCAGCAGCACAACAGGGGGCGGGCCCCAGCATTTT